Listed here is a single T cell receptor (beta chain). The antigen is undetermined. The data stem from a study of shared clonotypes between healthy human individuals. General study points: Compared with memory subsets, naive subsets generally had larger estimated richness.

Generated by immunoSEQ multiplex PCR, the TCRdb table keeps only in-frame clones and is missing some. The table has approximately 2,000,000 clones, 80% to 95% seen once; the top ten hold roughly 0.34%. The study drew all its donors from Caucasian adults living in Nashville, Tennessee. CDR1 SGHRS and CDR2 YFSETQ come from the germline V gene. The CDR3 is 13 residues long. V dropped 5 bases and J dropped 1 base, with 9 bases sitting between them. This chain links TRBV5-1 with TRBJ2-5; D is ambiguous. The receptor was isolated from a man in his late teens or twenties in good health. Some clones in this sample may be carry-over from other donors' samples. The specimen was naive CD4+ T cells from PBMCs. Subset noted: CD45RA+ positively selected. The CDR3 nucleotides are TGCGCCAGCAGTTCGACGATCCAAGAGACCCAGTACTTC. Amino acids: CASSSTIQETQYF.